Presented here are 17 T cell receptor beta chains from one specimen sequenced in a study of lung T cells in sarcoidosis with Löfgren's syndrome. TCRdb independently ran MiXCR on the reads; one entry per CDR3 protein. The profile shows 60,000 or so distinct CDR3 sequences, approximately 22% of them singletons. The sample taken for sequencing was CD4+ T cells from PBMCs. Receptors originate from a human donor with sarcoidosis (Löfgren's syndrome or another form), or a control subject (not recorded which).

Concerning this clonotype: This could be a read error, since a much larger clone is one nucleotide away. The chain recombines TRBV6-1 with TRBJ1-3, with a possible D match to TRBD1 (6 bases). The germline CDR1 and CDR2 sequences are MNHNS and SASEGT. CDR3 size: 14 residues. Here the CDR3 reads CATGGINYGNTVYF. The CDR3, as DNA: TGTGCCACGGGGGGCATAAATTATGGAAACACCGTATATTTT.

A remark on this clonotype: With a much larger clone just one base away, this may be a read error. This chain uses TRBV4-1 with TRBJ1-1, with a weak D call TRBD1 (6 bases). V was shortened by 6 bases and J by 5 bases, with 19 bases between the two germline ends. The CDR3 consists of 15 residues. Germline V CDR1 and CDR2: MGHRA, YSYEKL. The DNA of the CDR3 is TGCGCCAGCAGTCTTATAGCGATCGGACAGACTGAAGCTTTCTTT. Protein product: CASSLIAIGQTEAFF.

Regarding this clonotype: A read error may be the cause here, since a much bigger clone is one base away. V and J are TRBV7-6 and TRBJ2-1; D might be TRBD2 (5 bases). The CDR3 is 12 residues long. CDR1 is SGHVS, CDR2 FNYEAQ, per germline. Trimming left V 2 bases short and J 9 bases short, with 8 bases between. The CDR3 protein is CASSLTGTEQFF. The CDR3 nucleotides are TGTGCCAGCAGCTTAACGGGAACTGAGCAGTTCTTC.

This clonotype showed up many times. The chain has TRBV19 and TRBJ1-1; D remains unclear. The CDR3 is 14 residues long. The V and J ends lost 3 bases and 0 bases respectively, with 8 bases between them. Germline V gene lookup returns CDR1 LNHDA and CDR2 SQIVND (reference sequence). The CDR3 sequence: CASSIRSVNTEAFF. The CDR3 nucleotides are TGTGCCAGTAGTATTCGGTCAGTGAACACTGAAGCTTTCTTT.

This sequence joins TRBV5-4 and TRBJ1-2; D unresolved. V was shortened by 0 bases and J by 7 bases, with 13 bases between the two germline ends. The CDR3 is 14 amino acids. Germline assignment: CDR1 SGHNT and CDR2 YYREEE (reference sequence). This CDR3 reads CASSLGVIPGGYTF. DNA for the CDR3: TGTGCCAGCAGCTTGGGAGTCATTCCGGGTGGCTACACCTTC.

This clonotype occurred many times. The chain joins TRBV28 to TRBJ1-5, with D uncertain. Germline CDR1 and CDR2: MDHEN and SYDVKM. Trimming removed 6 bases at V and 9 bases at J, with 9 bases between. The CDR3 is 11 residues long. CDR3 loop: CASSQWAPQHF. CDR3 coding DNA: TGTGCCAGCAGCCAATGGGCGCCCCAGCATTTT.

This clonotype was picked up many times. This chain joins TRBV20-1 and TRBJ2-3, with 9 bases fitting TRBD2. The CDR3 loop spans 14 amino acids. Germline-derived CDR1 and CDR2 are DFQATT and SNEGSKA (reference sequence). V lost 3 bases to trimming and J lost 5 bases; unmatched junction nucleotides: 6. DNA for the CDR3: TGCAGTGCTAGGTTGGGACTAGCACAAGATACGCAGTATTTT. Protein product: CSARLGLAQDTQYF.

On this clonotype: It may be a read error: a sequence one base away is much more abundant. V is TRBV20-1 and J is TRBJ2-7, with 9 bases that match TRBD1. This CDR3 has 15 residues. Looked up from germline, CDR1 is DFQATT and CDR2 is SNEGSKA (reference sequence). The J segment lost 3 bases and the V segment lost 3 bases, leaving 9 bases of the junction unmatched. Here the CDR3 reads CSAREAGTGIYEQYF. CDR3 coding DNA: TGCAGTGCTAGGGAGGCCGGGACAGGGATCTACGAGCAGTACTTC.

This clonotype turned up a few times. One end of the junction fails to match germline, which may point to a read error. The rearrangement uses TRBV20-1 and TRBJ2-3; 9 bases are shared with TRBD2. The germline gives CDR1 DFQATT, CDR2 SNEGSKA (reference sequence). The CDR3 totals 16 residues. The CDR3 here is CSVRAGGQLRTDTQYF. The CDR3 region has the DNA TGCAGTGTTAGAGCGGGGGGTCAATTACGGACAGATACGCAGTATTTT.

The sample holds many counts of this clonotype. The rearrangement uses TRBV28 and TRBJ1-2; TRBD1 aligns across 8 bases. The V and J ends lost 5 bases and 4 bases, in that order; junction bases with no gene match: 9. The CDR3 runs to 15 residues. Per the germline V gene, CDR1 is MDHEN and CDR2 is SYDVKM. The CDR3 loop reads CASSEGQVGAYGYTF. CDR3 coding DNA: TGTGCCAGCAGTGAGGGACAGGTCGGGGCCTATGGCTACACCTTC.

This chain uses TRBV29-1 with TRBJ2-1, with D maybe TRBD2 (6 bases). The CDR3 is 12 residues long. V was clipped by 6 bases and J by 4 bases, with 10 bases between them. The V gene's germline CDR1 is SQVTM and CDR2 ANQGSEA. The CDR3 spells CSVRRGYNEQFF. The CDR3 nucleotides read TGCAGCGTGAGGAGGGGATACAATGAGCAGTTCTTC.

This clonotype was counted only a few times. The chain joins TRBV27 to TRBJ2-2; D is perhaps TRBD1 or TRBD2 (7 bases each). Per germline, CDR1 MNHEY and CDR2 SMNVEV (reference sequence). The CDR3 is 17 amino acids. V was trimmed by 4 bases and J by 4 bases, leaving 19 bases between them. In nucleotides, the CDR3 is TGTGCCAGCAGTTCACGGAGGGAGGGGGCGCGCACCGGGGAGCTGTTTTTT. Translated: CASSSRREGARTGELFF.

The CDR3, as DNA: TGTGCCAGCAGCACCGGGACAGGGGGCTCCGAGCAGTACTTC. Encoded protein: CASSTGTGGSEQYF. V is TRBV3-1 and J is TRBJ2-7; TRBD1 agrees at 12 bases. This CDR3 has 14 amino acids. Germline V gene data show CDR1 as LGHDT and CDR2 as YNNKEL (reference sequence). Trimming removed 5 bases from V and 6 bases from J; junction bases left unmatched: 5.

Remarks on this clonotype: This may stem from a read error, because a much larger clone lies one nucleotide away. This sequence joins TRBV15 and TRBJ2-3; 8 bases map to TRBD1. The CDR3 is made up of 15 amino acids. From germline, CDR1 is LNHNV and CDR2 YYDKDF (reference sequence). J gave up 8 bases and V 0 bases, and 7 bases lay outside the gene matches. The CDR3 bases are TGTGCCACCAGCAGAGAGACAGGGGCGGCCCTTACGCAGTATTTT. It translates to CATSRETGAALTQYF.

This clonotype has at least ten counts. The genes are TRBV6-1 and TRBJ2-1, with TRBD1 matching 10 bases. V lost 6 bases to trimming and J lost 6 bases; unmatched junction nucleotides: 8. The germline gives CDR1 MNHNS, CDR2 SASEGT. The CDR3 runs to 15 residues. CDR3 nucleotides: TGTGCCAGCAGGACCGGACAGGGGGTCGGCAATGAGCAGTTCTTC. Protein: CASRTGQGVGNEQFF.

The J gene is TRBJ2-5, the V gene TRBV29-1, with no clear D. CDR3 length equals 12 residues. The V end was cut by 4 bases, the J end by 7 bases, with 13 bases between. The germline gives CDR1 SQVTM, CDR2 ANQGSEA. The CDR3: CSVVTGPGTQYF. CDR3 nucleotides: TGCAGCGTTGTGACGGGCCCGGGGACCCAGTACTTC. Drawing the rest from reference TRBV29-1 and TRBJ2-5, the complete variable domain is SAVISQKPSRDICQRGTSLTIQCQVDSQVTMMFWYRQQPGQSLTLIATANQGSEATYESGFVIDKFPISRPNLTFSTLTVSNMSPEDSSIYLCSVVTGPGTQYFGPGTRLLVL.

At least ten counts were recorded for this clonotype. This chain connects TRBV6-1 to TRBJ2-3; 7 bases are a match to TRBD2. There are 17 residues in the CDR3. The V gene's germline CDR1 is MNHNS and CDR2 SASEGT. The J segment lost 0 bases and the V segment lost 10 bases, leaving 16 bases of the junction unmatched. The CDR3 coding sequence is TGTGCCATTAAAGGGGAGGGAGTGTCCCCGAGCACAGATACGCAGTATTTT. Translation gives CAIKGEGVSPSTDTQYF.